Listed below are T cell receptor beta chains from one sample, sequenced in a study of blood T cells in healthy people across ages. MiXCR, run by TCRdb on the 5' RACE reads, gives a single entry per CDR3 protein. The sample consists of around 780,000 distinct CDR3 sequences, more than 50% of them appearing once. Source material: blood. The receptors were gathered from a man between 40 and 49 years old in good health. The CDR3 runs from the conserved cysteine through the conserved F or W. A D gene is named only where the DNA matches it firmly. The listing skips clone size in some rows; elsewhere it reads once, few, many or a size class.

J gene	D gene	V gene	clone size	CDR3 DNA	CDR3 protein
TRBJ2-2	NA	TRBV28	NA	TGTGCCAGCAGCCATGACACCGGGGAGCTGTTTTTT	CASSHDTGELFF
TRBJ2-5	NA	TRBV7-9	NA	TGTGCCAGCAGCTTAGGTGGCAGGGACCAAGAGACCCAGTACTTC	CASSLGGRDQETQYF
TRBJ2-7	NA	TRBV30	NA	TGTGCCTGGTCAGACAGGTCGTTCGAGCAGTACTTC	CAWSDRSFEQYF
TRBJ1-4	NA	TRBV24-1	NA	TGTGCCACCAGTGAGGGGTCAGGCGGTGAAAAACTGTTTTTT	CATSEGSGGEKLFF
TRBJ2-7	NA	TRBV5-1	NA	TGCGCCAGCAGCTTGGTAATAGGAACAGACTACGAGCAGTACTTC	CASSLVIGTDYEQYF
TRBJ1-2	TRBD1	TRBV7-9	few	TGTGCCAGCAGCTTAGGGGGGGACAGTCGGAACCCCTATGGCTACACCTTC	CASSLGGDSRNPYGYTF
TRBJ2-3	NA	TRBV11-3	NA	TGTGCCAGCAGCAACGGGGGACCCACAGATACGCAGTATTTT	CASSNGGPTDTQYF
TRBJ2-3	TRBD2	TRBV5-1	NA	TGCGCCAGCAGCTACAAGGCACTAGCGGGGGCCTTCGATATTGATACGCAGTATTTT	CASSYKALAGAFDIDTQYF
TRBJ1-4	NA	TRBV11-2	few	TGTGCCAGCAGCTTTTCAGGGACTAATGAAAAACTGTTTTTT	CASSFSGTNEKLFF
TRBJ1-1	TRBD1	TRBV5-1	NA	TGCGCCAGCAGCCGTATACAGGGGACCACTGAAGCTTTCTTT	CASSRIQGTTEAFF
TRBJ2-7	TRBD2	TRBV3-1	NA	TGTGCCAGCAGCCAAGGCCCGGGACTAGGCTACGAGCAGTACTTC	CASSQGPGLGYEQYF
TRBJ2-5	NA	TRBV9	NA	TGTGCCAGCAGCCTTCGCTCCGGCAAAAGCGGGGAGACCCAGTACTTC	CASSLRSGKSGETQYF
TRBJ1-6	NA	TRBV7-2	NA	TGTGCCAGCAGCTCTGGGCGGGGCAGTAATTCACCCCTCCACTTT	CASSSGRGSNSPLHF
TRBJ2-1	NA	TRBV29-1	NA	TGCAGCGTTGTGGCAGGGAACATCTACGAGCAGTTCTTC	CSVVAGNIYEQFF
TRBJ2-1	TRBD1	TRBV5-1	NA	TGCGCCAGCAGCTCTTATCCAGGGGGCTTGGACAATGAGCAGTTCTTC	CASSSYPGGLDNEQFF
TRBJ2-3	TRBD2	TRBV6-5	NA	TGTGCCAGCAGTTACAGCATAGCGGGAGGCGCGCCCCTTACGCAGTATTTT	CASSYSIAGGAPLTQYF
TRBJ2-6	NA	TRBV30	NA	TGTGCCTGGAAGGTTCCCTGGGGTGCGGCCGACCCGAGCTCTGGGGCCAACGTCCTGACTTTC	CAWKVPWGAADPSSGANVLTF
TRBJ2-1	NA	TRBV2	NA	TGTGCCAGCAGTGAGAGATGGTTAACGAGTGAGCAGTTCTTC	CASSERWLTSEQFF
TRBJ2-7	NA	TRBV27	NA	TGTGCCAGCAGTTTCAGCGTCGGTGACAGAGACTACGAGCAGTACTTC	CASSFSVGDRDYEQYF
TRBJ1-2	NA	TRBV4-3	NA	TGCGCCAGCAGCCAAGAATCGGGCAGGGACCGTGGCTACACCTTC	CASSQESGRDRGYTF
TRBJ2-1	TRBD1	TRBV4-2	NA	TGTGCCAGCAGTCGCGGGACAGGGACGATCGATGAGCAGTTCTTC	CASSRGTGTIDEQFF
TRBJ1-5	TRBD1	TRBV20-1	NA	TGCAGTGCTAGAGCCAGACAGGGCTGGAGCAATCAGCCCCAGCATTTT	CSARARQGWSNQPQHF
TRBJ1-2	NA	TRBV12-3/TRBV12-4	NA	TGTGCCAGCAGTTTAGGGACACACAACTATGGCTACACCTTC	CASSLGTHNYGYTF
TRBJ2-5	NA	TRBV6-2/TRBV6-3	NA	TGTGCCAGCAGAACAGGGATCCAAGAGACCCTGTACTTC	CASRTGIQETLYF
TRBJ1-2	NA	TRBV7-2	NA	TGTGCCAGCAGCCATGGGACACAGAATGGCTACACCTTC	CASSHGTQNGYTF
TRBJ2-2	NA	TRBV29-1	NA	TGCAGCGTAGGGGACACGAACACCGGGGAGCTGTTTTTT	CSVGDTNTGELFF
TRBJ2-1	TRBD1	TRBV20-1	many	TGCAGTGCTCATGGAGGACAGGGGTTGAATGAGCAGTTCTTC	CSAHGGQGLNEQFF
TRBJ2-3	NA	TRBV14	NA	TGTGCCAGCAGCCAAGGTAACCTGGGAGACCTCACAGATACGCAGTATTTT	CASSQGNLGDLTDTQYF
TRBJ1-2	TRBD1	TRBV27	once	TGTGCCAGCAGACTGGACAGGGGGCCCTATGGCTACACCTTC	CASRLDRGPYGYTF
TRBJ2-1	TRBD1	TRBV20-1	NA	TGCAGTGCTAGAGATCCGGGACAGGTGTCACCGCAGTTCTTC	CSARDPGQVSPQFF
TRBJ2-7	TRBD2	TRBV4-1	NA	TGCGCCAGCAGCCAAGAATTGGGGACTAGCGGAGCCCAGTACTTC	CASSQELGTSGAQYF
TRBJ2-3	NA	TRBV9	NA	TGTGCCAGCAGCCCGGAGGGGGGGAGGGTTCACACAGATACGCAGTATTTT	CASSPEGGRVHTDTQYF
TRBJ2-7	TRBD1	TRBV29-1	NA	TGCAGCGTTGGAAGACAGGGGGCGGGAGAGCAGTACTTC	CSVGRQGAGEQYF
TRBJ2-5	NA	TRBV4-1	NA	TGCGCCAGCAGCCAAGATGGGGATTTGCATCCACAAGAGACCCAGTACTTC	CASSQDGDLHPQETQYF
TRBJ2-7	NA	TRBV10-3	few	TGTGCCATCAGTGGGGACATGGGGGCCTACGAGCAGTACTTC	CAISGDMGAYEQYF
TRBJ2-1	NA	TRBV29-1	NA	TGCAGCGCAAATGGTGGTGAGCAGTTCTTC	CSANGGEQFF
TRBJ2-1	TRBD1	TRBV6-6	NA	TGTGCCAGCAGAAACAGGGGTAGCTCCTACAATGAGCAGTTCTTC	CASRNRGSSYNEQFF
TRBJ2-3	NA	TRBV29-1	few	TGCAGCGCCTTAGGAGATACGCAGTATTTT	CSALGDTQYF
TRBJ2-7	NA	TRBV27	few	TGTGCCAGCAGCACAGCCCGCGGCGAGCAGTACTTC	CASSTARGEQYF
TRBJ2-3	TRBD2	TRBV10-3	NA	TGTGCCATCAGTACTAGCGGAGTCGACCCAGATACGCAGTATTTT	CAISTSGVDPDTQYF
TRBJ1-4	TRBD1	TRBV4-2	NA	TGTGCCAGCAGCCAAGATAGGGGACAGGGTCGGGAAAAACTGTTTTTT	CASSQDRGQGREKLFF
TRBJ1-1	TRBD1	TRBV7-2	NA	TGTGCCAGCAGCTCGGACAGGGGGCGCAAAGCTTTCTTT	CASSSDRGRKAFF
TRBJ2-3	TRBD2	TRBV20-1	few	TGCAGTGCTAGCTTTCTAGCGGGGGTGGCAGATACGCAGTATTTT	CSASFLAGVADTQYF
TRBJ2-1	TRBD2	TRBV7-2	NA	TGTGCCAGCAGCCGAGGACTAGCGGCGTACAATGAGCAGTTCTTC	CASSRGLAAYNEQFF
TRBJ1-4	NA	TRBV5-1	NA	TGCGCCAGCAGACAGAACAGGGAAGCGGGCCTGTTTTTT	CASRQNREAGLFF
TRBJ2-1	NA	TRBV7-3	NA	TGTGCCAGCAGCTTACAAGCGGTCGCCTACAATGAGCAGTTCTTC	CASSLQAVAYNEQFF
TRBJ2-3	NA	TRBV7-2	NA	TGTGCCTGCAGCTTAGTTGGGAGGGATACGCAGTATTTT	CACSLVGRDTQYF
TRBJ2-5	NA	TRBV4-1	few	TGCGCCAGCAGCCAACAGGTATCCCGCCTAGACTGGCCTGCTGAGACCCAGTACTTC	CASSQQVSRLDWPAETQYF
TRBJ2-3	TRBD2	TRBV7-3	NA	TGTGCCAGCAGCTCAAGCGGGAGCCAGGAAGATACGCAGTATTTT	CASSSSGSQEDTQYF
TRBJ2-3	NA	TRBV9	NA	TGTGCCAGCAGCGTAGCGGCGGGAGAGGGGGGAGATACGCAGTATTTT	CASSVAAGEGGDTQYF
TRBJ2-4	TRBD1	TRBV6-2/TRBV6-3	NA	TGTGCCAGCAGTTACACCGGAACAGGGGCGGCTTCGAACATTCAGTACTTC	CASSYTGTGAASNIQYF
TRBJ2-3	NA	TRBV20-1	NA	TGCAGCGGCTTGGCGGATGACCTCGGGCCACCAGATACGCAGTATTTT	CSGLADDLGPPDTQYF
TRBJ1-4	TRBD1	TRBV7-8	NA	TGTGCCAGCAGCTTAGCTAGACAGGGGACCGAAAGACCAGCTAATGAAAAACTGTTTTTT	CASSLARQGTERPANEKLFF
TRBJ2-6	NA	TRBV28	NA	TGTGCCAGTAGACGGATAAGTCCCGGGGCCAACGTCCTGACTTTC	CASRRISPGANVLTF
TRBJ2-3	TRBD2	TRBV7-6	NA	TGTGCCAGCAGCAAACCGACTAGCGTTGGCGTTGGTACGCAGTATTTT	CASSKPTSVGVGTQYF